The next 22 T cell receptor beta chains were all read from a single sample in a study of control samples from healthy donors and cancer patients. Produced via immunoSEQ multiplex PCR; TCRdb's table is partial and in-frame only. The table has about 180,000 clones, almost 90% seen once. The sequenced sample consisted of blood. These receptors were taken from a woman in her fifties or sixties in good health.

V gene TRBV7-2 combines with J gene TRBJ1-5; 9 nucleotides match TRBD1. The CDR3 length is 15 residues. Germline assignment: CDR1 SGHTA and CDR2 FQGNSA. The ends lost 5 bases at V and 9 bases at J; junction bases unmatched: 11. The CDR3 nucleotides are TGTGCCAGCAGCCCGGACAGGGGAGGTATCGCGCCCCAGCATTTT. Protein: CASSPDRGGIAPQHF.

The DNA of the CDR3 is TGTGCCAGCAGCTTAACAGGGTATCCTGAAGCTTTCTTT. Amino acids: CASSLTGYPEAFF. This chain links TRBV5-4 with TRBJ1-1, with D maybe TRBD1 (6 bases). This CDR3 has 13 amino acids. V shed 2 bases and J shed 6 bases, with 11 bases lying between them. Per germline, CDR1 SGHNT and CDR2 YYREEE (reference sequence).

On this clone itself: Other DNA sequences within the sample encode an identical CDR3. The chain uses TRBV19 and TRBJ1-2, with D hard to call. V shed 5 bases and J shed 0 bases, with 10 bases lying between them. Germline CDR1 is LNHDA and CDR2 is SQIVND (reference sequence). The CDR3 spans 14 residues. CDR3 loop: CASSPVLANYGYTF. The CDR3 nucleotides are TGTGCCAGTAGTCCCGTTCTAGCTAACTATGGCTACACCTTC.

This clone was detected only a few times. The rearrangement links TRBV18 to TRBJ2-2; D is possibly TRBD1 (6 bases). CDR1 is KGHSH and CDR2 is LQKENI in the germline V gene. V lost 1 base and J lost 6, with 6 bases in between. CDR3 length: 13 amino acids. CDR3 DNA sequence: TGTGCCAGCTCACCACAGGGGGCCGGGGAGCTGTTTTTT. Its protein is CASSPQGAGELFF.

The chain links TRBV27 to TRBJ2-7; D not resolved. Germline CDR1 reads MNHEY; CDR2 reads SMNVEV (reference sequence). The V and J ends lost 7 bases and 4 bases respectively, with 11 bases between them. The CDR3 is made up of 12 amino acids. The CDR3 loop reads CASTPFSYEQYF. For the CDR3, the DNA is TGTGCCAGCACCCCTTTTAGTTACGAGCAGTACTTC.

The J gene is TRBJ1-1, the V gene TRBV18; D remains unclear. With 0 bases removed from V and 3 bases from J, the gap between germline ends came to 20 bases. Germline V gene sequence: CDR1 KGHSH, CDR2 LQKENI. CDR3 length: 18 amino acids. CDR3 nucleotides: TGTGCCAGCTCACCACCTGCTATCGAGAACCTGAGGCACACTGAAGCTTTCTTT. Its protein is CASSPPAIENLRHTEAFF.

The chain joins TRBV28 to TRBJ1-2, with D unresolved. The CDR3 totals 13 residues. The V end lost 3 bases, the J end lost 8 bases, and 13 bases lay between the germline ends. The germline V gene encodes CDR1 MDHEN and CDR2 SYDVKM. The CDR3, as DNA: TGTGCCAGCAGTTTGAGTAGGAGGCCGGGCTACACCTTC. As protein: CASSLSRRPGYTF.

The chain joins TRBV25-1 to TRBJ1-2; 8 nucleotides agree with TRBD1. There are 15 residues in the CDR3. V gave up 6 bases and J gave up 3 bases; unmatched junction bases: 9. Germline V gene data show CDR1 as MGHDK and CDR2 as SYGVNS. CDR3 bases: TGTGCCAGCAGCTCACAGGGGGGGCTCTACTATGGCTACACCTTC. Translating gives CASSSQGGLYYGYTF.

A remark on this clone: This sample also contains other DNA sequences that code for the same CDR3. V gene TRBV5-4 combines with J gene TRBJ1-2, with unresolved D. The germline V gene has CDR1 SGHNT and CDR2 YYREEE (reference sequence). The CDR3 has 13 residues. Trimming took 4 bases from V and 6 from J, leaving 13 bases between them. CDR3 DNA: TGTGCCAGCAGCCCCGGACTCGGAGATGGCTACACCTTC. It specifies CASSPGLGDGYTF.

V is TRBV5-1 and J is TRBJ1-1; TRBD1 matches at 8 bases. The CDR3 is 12 residues long. V shed 7 bases, J shed 2 bases, and the junction held 1 base outside the gene matches. Germline V gives CDR1 SGHRS, CDR2 YFSETQ. DNA of the CDR3: TGCGCCAGCGGACAGGGAAACACTGAAGCTTTCTTT. Amino acids: CASGQGNTEAFF. Looking up the rest from reference TRBV5-1 and TRBJ1-1 gives the full variable domain: KAGVTQTPRYLIKTRGQQVTLSCSPISGHRSVSWYQQTPGQGLQFLFEYFSETQRNKGNFPGRFSGRQFSNSRSEMNVSTLELGDSALYLCASGQGNTEAFFGQGTRLTVV.

This clone was found a few times. CDR3 nucleotides: TGTGCCAGTCAGAGGACAGGGGGGAACTATGGCTACACCTTC. Translated: CASQRTGGNYGYTF. The V call is TRBV19, the J call TRBJ1-2, with TRBD1 matching 10 bases. The V gene's germline CDR1 is LNHDA and CDR2 SQIVND (reference sequence). This CDR3 region has 14 residues. V was pared by 8 bases and J by 2 bases, with 5 bases of the junction left unmatched.

The V call is TRBV18, the J call TRBJ1-1; D unresolved. Germline-derived CDR1 and CDR2 are KGHSH and LQKENI. The CDR3 is made up of 13 amino acids. With 3 bases removed from V and 11 bases from J, the gap between germline ends came to 16 bases. The CDR3 sequence is CASSPGSQAGAFF. The CDR3 DNA reads as TGTGCCAGCTCACCCGGGTCACAAGCGGGGGCTTTCTTT.

A single count supports this clone. The genes are TRBV4-1 and TRBJ1-1, with 9 bases that match TRBD1. CDR1 is MGHRA, CDR2 YSYEKL, per germline. Trimming took 4 bases from V and 8 from J; bases not matched to a gene: 5. CDR3 size: 13 residues. The DNA of the CDR3 is TGCGCCAGCAGCCCCGACAGGGGGAGGGAAGCTTTCTTT. This encodes CASSPDRGREAFF.

The V and J genes are TRBV5-1 and TRBJ1-1; D is unresolved. This CDR3 is built from 13 residues. Germline CDR1 is SGHRS and CDR2 is YFSETQ. V lost 4 bases and J lost 1, with 8 bases in between. CDR3 sequence (DNA): TGCGCCAGCAGCCCTGGTTGGAACACTGAAGCTTTCTTT. It specifies CASSPGWNTEAFF.

This sequence joins TRBV27 and TRBJ1-3; D gene unclear. CDR3 length: 19 amino acids. V lost 0 bases to trimming and J lost 0 bases, with 18 bases between them. Per the germline V gene, CDR1 is MNHEY and CDR2 is SMNVEV (reference sequence). The chain's CDR3 is CASSLSGSFRPSSGNTIYF. The CDR3 DNA sequence: TGTGCCAGCAGTTTATCGGGCAGTTTCCGCCCGAGCTCTGGAAACACCATATATTTT.

This chain connects TRBV5-4 to TRBJ1-1; 8 bases are shared with TRBD1. The CDR3 contains 13 residues. Per the germline V gene, CDR1 is SGHNT and CDR2 is YYREEE (reference sequence). V was pared by 4 bases and J by 4 bases, with 3 bases of the junction left unmatched. DNA of the CDR3: TGTGCCAGCAGCGTCACAGGGGGCACTGAAGCTTTCTTT. This translates into CASSVTGGTEAFF.

The chain employs TRBV4-2 and TRBJ2-7; 8 nucleotides match TRBD2. Germline trimming cut 0 bases from V and 4 bases from J; bases unmatched to any gene: 11. CDR1 is LGHNA and CDR2 is YNFKEQ in the germline V gene. CDR3 length equals 17 residues. This CDR3 is CASSQDWGAASGYEQYF. DNA for the CDR3: TGTGCCAGCAGCCAAGATTGGGGGGCGGCTAGCGGGTACGAGCAGTACTTC.

The rearrangement links TRBV28 to TRBJ2-1; possible D gene TRBD2, 6 bases. Germline CDR1 MDHEN, CDR2 SYDVKM. Trimming left V 6 bases short and J 5 bases short, with 17 bases between. The CDR3 extends over 15 amino acids. CDR3 in amino acids: CASRNAGGTHNEQFF. CDR3 DNA: TGTGCCAGCAGAAATGCCGGCGGGACTCACAATGAGCAGTTCTTC.

This chain connects TRBV5-1 to TRBJ2-1; D is undetermined. The V and J ends lost 1 base and 8 bases respectively, with 4 bases between them. The length of the CDR3 is 11 residues. Per germline, CDR1 SGHRS and CDR2 YFSETQ. Here the CDR3 reads CASSLYDEQFF. CDR3 DNA sequence: TGCGCCAGCAGCTTGTACGATGAGCAGTTCTTC.

The rearrangement links TRBV6-6 to TRBJ2-7; D is possibly TRBD2 (5 bases). The CDR3 spans 16 residues. Germline V gene lookup returns CDR1 MNHNY and CDR2 SVGAGI (reference sequence). V gave up 4 bases and J gave up 2 bases, with 18 bases separating them. The CDR3 reads CASSFGGRGSAYEQYF. Here the CDR3 DNA reads TGTGCCAGCAGTTTTGGAGGACGGGGAAGCGCCTACGAGCAGTACTTC.

V gene TRBV12-3 or TRBV12-4 combines with J gene TRBJ1-1; D ambiguous. Trimming took off 1 base at V and 7 bases at J, with 10 bases between the two ends. CDR3 size: 13 residues. The CDR3 DNA follows: TGTGCCAGCAGTTTAGGGCCGGGCGGTGAAGCTTTCTTT. It specifies CASSLGPGGEAFF.

The chain recombines TRBV6-5 with TRBJ1-3; unclear D gene. The V gene lost 5 bases and the J gene lost 1 base, with 12 bases spanning the gap. CDR3 size: 15 residues. Germline lookup yields CDR1 MNHEY and CDR2 SVGAGI. The CDR3 loop reads CASSTRGGSGNTIYF. CDR3 DNA sequence: TGTGCCAGCAGTACCCGGGGTGGATCTGGAAACACCATATATTTT.